This paragraph reports one T cell receptor beta chain. Germline V lookup: CDR1 LGHNT, CDR2 FRNRAP. V lost 0 bases and J 3 bases, leaving 14 bases between the germline ends. The CDR3 extends over 17 amino acids. The source of the sample is a study of blood T cell repertoires in COVID-19. Across the study: From the United States, Italy and Spain came samples of acute and convalescent COVID-19. T cells, B-cell-depleted T cells, or PBMCs provided the cDNA or gDNA that served as material.

Authors' analysis steps: Amplified reference gene primers provided the basis for estimating nucleated cell counts. Produced via immunoSEQ multiplex PCR; TCRdb's table is partial and in-frame only. V and J calls and clone size are those listed in that table; D and trimming were worked out from the DNA. The sample consists of approximately 77,000 clones, approximately 90% of them appearing once. The clonotype comes from a man aged 50-59 years with active COVID-19. The sample taken for sequencing was peripheral blood. The chain employs TRBV12-5 and TRBJ2-2; maybe TRBD1 (5 bases). CDR3 amino acids: CASGLVKGQAYTGELFF. In DNA, the CDR3 is TGTGCTAGTGGTTTGGTGAAGGGGCAGGCATACACCGGGGAGCTGTTTTTT.